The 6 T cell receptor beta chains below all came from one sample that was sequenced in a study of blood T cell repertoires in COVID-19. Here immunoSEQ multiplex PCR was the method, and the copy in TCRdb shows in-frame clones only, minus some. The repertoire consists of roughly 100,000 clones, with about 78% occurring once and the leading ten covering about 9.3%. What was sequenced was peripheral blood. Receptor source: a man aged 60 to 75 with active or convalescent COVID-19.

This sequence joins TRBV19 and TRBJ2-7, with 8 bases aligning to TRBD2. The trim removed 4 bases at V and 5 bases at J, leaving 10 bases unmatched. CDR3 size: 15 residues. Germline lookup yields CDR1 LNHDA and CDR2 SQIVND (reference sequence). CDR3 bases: TGTGCCAGTAGTAGAATGGCCGGGGGGGAAGACGAGCAGTACTTC. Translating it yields CASSRMAGGEDEQYF. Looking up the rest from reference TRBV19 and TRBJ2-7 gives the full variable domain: DGGITQSPKYLFRKEGQNVTLSCEQNLNHDAMYWYRQDPGQGLRLIYYSQIVNDFQKGDIAEGYSVSREKKESFPLTVTSAQKNPTAFYLCASSRMAGGEDEQYFGPGTRLTVT.

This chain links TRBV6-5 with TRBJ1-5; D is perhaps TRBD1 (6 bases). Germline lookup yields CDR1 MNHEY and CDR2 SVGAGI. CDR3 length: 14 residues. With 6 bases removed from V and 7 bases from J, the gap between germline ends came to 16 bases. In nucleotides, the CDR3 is TGTGCCAGCAGCCCCAACGGGGGGCTGCAGCCCCAGCATTTT. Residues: CASSPNGGLQPQHF.

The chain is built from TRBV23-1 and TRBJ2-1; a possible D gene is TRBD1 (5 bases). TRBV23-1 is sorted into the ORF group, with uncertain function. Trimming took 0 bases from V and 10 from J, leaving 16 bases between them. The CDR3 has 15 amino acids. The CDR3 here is CASSQSRTPSNEQFF. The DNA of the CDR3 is TGCGCCAGCAGTCAATCCCGGACACCCTCTAACGAGCAGTTCTTC.

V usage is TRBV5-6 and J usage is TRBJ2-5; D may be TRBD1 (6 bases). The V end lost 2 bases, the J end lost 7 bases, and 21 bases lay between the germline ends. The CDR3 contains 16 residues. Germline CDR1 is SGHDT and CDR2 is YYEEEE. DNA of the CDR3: TGTGCCAGCAGCTTTGATCGGGGCCAGGGGAGAGGGACCCAGTACTTC. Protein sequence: CASSFDRGQGRGTQYF.

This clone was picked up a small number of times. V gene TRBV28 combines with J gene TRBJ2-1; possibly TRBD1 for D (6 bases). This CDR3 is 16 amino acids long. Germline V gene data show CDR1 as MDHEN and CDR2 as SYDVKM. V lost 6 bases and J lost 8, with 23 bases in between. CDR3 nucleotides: TGTGCCAGCAGCTCAAGGGGTCAGGGGTCTCGCGATGAGCAGTTCTTC. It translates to CASSSRGQGSRDEQFF.

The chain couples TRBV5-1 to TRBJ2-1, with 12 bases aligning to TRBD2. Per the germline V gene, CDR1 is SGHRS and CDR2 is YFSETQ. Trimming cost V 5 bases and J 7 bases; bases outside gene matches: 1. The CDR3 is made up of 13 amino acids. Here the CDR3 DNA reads TGCGCCAGCAGACTAGCGGGAGGTAATGAGCAGTTCTTC. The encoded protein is CASRLAGGNEQFF.